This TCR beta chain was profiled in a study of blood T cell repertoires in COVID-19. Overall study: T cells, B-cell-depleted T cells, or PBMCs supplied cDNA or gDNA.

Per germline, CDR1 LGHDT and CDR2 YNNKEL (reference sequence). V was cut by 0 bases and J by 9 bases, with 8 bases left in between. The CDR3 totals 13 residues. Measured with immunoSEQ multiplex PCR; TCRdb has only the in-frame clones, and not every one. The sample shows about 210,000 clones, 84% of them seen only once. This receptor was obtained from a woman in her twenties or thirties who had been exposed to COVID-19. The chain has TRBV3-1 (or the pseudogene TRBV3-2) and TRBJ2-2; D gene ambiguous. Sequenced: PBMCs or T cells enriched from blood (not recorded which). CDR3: CASSQDRYRELFF. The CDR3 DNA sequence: TGTGCCAGCAGCCAAGATCGCTACCGGGAGCTGTTTTTT.